This entry concerns a single T cell receptor (beta chain). Its antigen is still unknown. The record originates from a study of T cell repertoires in cytomegalovirus infection. Across the study: The study used recently identified HLA-C-restricted and well-studied HLA-B-restricted CMV epitopes. Through public TCR beta signatures, both CMV infection and matching HLA type were indicated.

Germline CDR1 and CDR2: KGHDR and SFDVKD. The V end was cut by 5 bases, the J end by 1 base, with 14 bases between. CDR3 size: 17 residues. Overall study findings and caveats: Dominating the ex vivo response were HLA-C-restricted CMV-specific TCR beta clonotypes.

TCRdb processed the reads anew with MiXCR; each CDR3 protein has one entry. The sample lists about 330,000 distinct CDR3 sequences, 34% seen once, with about 14% in the top ten. The specimen was cultured PBMCs, collected from culture after CMV antigen stimulation. The source of this sequence is a human donor in good health (CMV status not recorded). Some clones in this sample may be carry-over from other donors' samples. The chain joins TRBV24-1 to TRBJ2-6, with D tentatively TRBD1 (6 bases). CDR3 sequence reads: CATSGGQGDSGANVLTF. CDR3 nucleotide sequence: TGTGCCACCAGTGGGGGGCAGGGCGATTCTGGGGCCAACGTCCTGACTTTC.